The sample holds one count of the clone carrying this T cell receptor beta chain. This sample is drawn from a study of memory CD8 T cells in hepatitis C reinfection. Study details: In a couple of donors, CD127- and CD127+ tetramer+ CD8 T cells were sorted separately.

The CDR3 extends over 19 amino acids. Germline V CDR1 and CDR2: SGHNT, YYREEE (reference sequence). V was shortened by 6 bases and J by 0 bases, with 22 bases between the two germline ends. Noted time point: peak reinfection, 3 to 8 weeks after reinfection detection. No in vitro expansion preceded TCR sequencing of the sorted cells. People who inject drugs from Montreal's HEPCO study were the donors. Study-wide results and limits: Known influenza cross-reactivity of NS3-1073 CD8 T cells may have influenced repertoire.

Using immunoSEQ multiplex PCR, the repertoire was profiled, and TCRdb retains in-frame clones only, with some absent. The sample includes about 420 clones, roughly 70% of them seen just once. This receptor was taken from a man aged 18 to 30 with hepatitis C virus infection. V gene TRBV5-4 combines with J gene TRBJ2-6, with D possibly TRBD2 on 7 matching bases. What was sequenced was HCV tetramer-positive CD8+ T cells sorted from blood. DNA for the CDR3: TGTGCCAGCAACGAGGGGGGGCTTTTTTCCCTCTCTGGGGCCAACGTCCTGACTTTC. Residues: CASNEGGLFSLSGANVLTF.